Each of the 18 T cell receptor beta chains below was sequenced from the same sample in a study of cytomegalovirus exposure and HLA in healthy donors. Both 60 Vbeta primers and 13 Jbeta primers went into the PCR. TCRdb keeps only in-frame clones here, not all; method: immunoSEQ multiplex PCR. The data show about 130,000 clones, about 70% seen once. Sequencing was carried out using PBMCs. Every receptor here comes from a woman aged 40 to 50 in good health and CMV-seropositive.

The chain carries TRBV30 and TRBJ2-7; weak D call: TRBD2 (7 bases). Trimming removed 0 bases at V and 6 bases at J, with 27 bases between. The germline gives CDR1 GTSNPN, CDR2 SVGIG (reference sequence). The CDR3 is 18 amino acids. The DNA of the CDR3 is TGTGCCTGGAGTGTATCTTGGGGGCGGGCGGGAGCTGTCAGCGAGCAGTACTTC. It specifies CAWSVSWGRAGAVSEQYF.

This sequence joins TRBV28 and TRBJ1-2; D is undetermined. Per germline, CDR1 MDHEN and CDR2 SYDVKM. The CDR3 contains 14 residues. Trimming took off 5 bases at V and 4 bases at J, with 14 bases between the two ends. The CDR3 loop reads CASSRGSTGYGYTF. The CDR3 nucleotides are TGTGCCAGCAGTCGAGGGAGTACGGGCTATGGCTACACCTTC.

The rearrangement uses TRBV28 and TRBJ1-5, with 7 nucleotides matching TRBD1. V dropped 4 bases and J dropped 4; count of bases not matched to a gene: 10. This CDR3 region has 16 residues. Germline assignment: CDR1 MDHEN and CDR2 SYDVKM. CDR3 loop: CASSSSGTAGNQPQHF. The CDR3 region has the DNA TGTGCCAGCAGTTCCTCTGGGACAGCGGGTAATCAGCCCCAGCATTTT.

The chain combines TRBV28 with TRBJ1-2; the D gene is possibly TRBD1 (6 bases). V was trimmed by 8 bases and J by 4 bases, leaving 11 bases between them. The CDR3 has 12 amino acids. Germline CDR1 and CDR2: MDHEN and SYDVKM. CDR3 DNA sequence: TGTGCCAGCCTTCAGGGGACCTATGGCTACACCTTC. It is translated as CASLQGTYGYTF.

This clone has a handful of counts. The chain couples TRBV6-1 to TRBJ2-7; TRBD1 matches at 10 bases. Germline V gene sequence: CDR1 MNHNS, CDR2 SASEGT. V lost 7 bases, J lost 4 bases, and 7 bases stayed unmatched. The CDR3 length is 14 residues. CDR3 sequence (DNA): TGTGCCAGCATACAGACAGGGGGCATATACGAGCAGTACTTC. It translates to CASIQTGGIYEQYF.

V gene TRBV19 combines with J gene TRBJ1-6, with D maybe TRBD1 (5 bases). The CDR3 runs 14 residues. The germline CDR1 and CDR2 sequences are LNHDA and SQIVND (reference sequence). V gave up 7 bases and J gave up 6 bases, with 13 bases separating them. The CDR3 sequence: CASNYIGGNSPLHF. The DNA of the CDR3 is TGTGCCAGTAACTACATCGGGGGTAATTCACCCCTCCACTTT. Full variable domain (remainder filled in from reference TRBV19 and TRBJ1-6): DGGITQSPKYLFRKEGQNVTLSCEQNLNHDAMYWYRQDPGQGLRLIYYSQIVNDFQKGDIAEGYSVSREKKESFPLTVTSAQKNPTAFYLCASNYIGGNSPLHFGNGTRLTVT.

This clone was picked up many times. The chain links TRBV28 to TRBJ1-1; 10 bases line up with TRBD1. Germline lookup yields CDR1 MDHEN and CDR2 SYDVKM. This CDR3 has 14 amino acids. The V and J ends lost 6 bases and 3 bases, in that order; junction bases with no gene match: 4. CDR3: CASRTGGADTEAFF. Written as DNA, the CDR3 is TGTGCCAGCAGGACAGGGGGCGCCGACACTGAAGCTTTCTTT. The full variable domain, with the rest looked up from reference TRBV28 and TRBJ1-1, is DVKVTQSSRYLVKRTGEKVFLECVQDMDHENMFWYRQDPGLGLRLIYFSYDVKMKEKGDIPEGYSVSREKKERFSLILESASTNQTSMYLCASRTGGADTEAFFGQGTRLTVV.

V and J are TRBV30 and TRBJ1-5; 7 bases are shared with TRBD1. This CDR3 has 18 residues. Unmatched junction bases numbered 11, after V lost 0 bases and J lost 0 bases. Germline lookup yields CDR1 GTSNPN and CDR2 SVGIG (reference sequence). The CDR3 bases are TGTGCCTGGAGTGTACCCTGGGGGACAGTTAATAGCAATCAGCCCCAGCATTTT. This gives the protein CAWSVPWGTVNSNQPQHF.

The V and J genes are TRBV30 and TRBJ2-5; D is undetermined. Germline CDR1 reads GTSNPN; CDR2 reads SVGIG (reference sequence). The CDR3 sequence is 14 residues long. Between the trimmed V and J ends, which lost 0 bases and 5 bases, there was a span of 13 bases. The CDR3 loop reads CAWSVYMAVETQYF. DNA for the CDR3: TGTGCCTGGAGTGTATACATGGCGGTGGAGACCCAGTACTTC.

The CDR3 here is CASSQGQTSRDTDTQYF. The CDR3 nucleotides read TGCGCCAGCAGCCAAGGGCAGACTAGCCGGGACACAGATACGCAGTATTTT. The chain couples TRBV4-3 to TRBJ2-3, with TRBD2 matching over 7 bases. Germline V gene lookup returns CDR1 LGHNA and CDR2 YSLEER. After removal of 1 base from V and 2 bases from J, the junction contained 9 bases not matched to a gene. This CDR3 spans 17 amino acids.

CDR3 in amino acids: CASSLFSLGLAGRPFF. The CDR3 DNA sequence: TGTGCCAGCAGCTTATTTAGTCTTGGACTAGCGGGGAGGCCGTTCTTC. This sequence joins TRBV7-3 and TRBJ2-1; 12 bases fit TRBD2. Germline CDR1 reads SGHTA; CDR2 reads FQGTGA. V trimming: 2 bases; J trimming: 15 bases; junction bases outside the gene matches: 14. CDR3 length: 16 amino acids.

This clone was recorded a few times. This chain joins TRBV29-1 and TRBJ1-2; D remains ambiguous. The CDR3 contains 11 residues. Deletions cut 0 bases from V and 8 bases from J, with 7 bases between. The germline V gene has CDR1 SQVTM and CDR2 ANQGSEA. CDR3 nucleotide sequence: TGCAGCGTTGAAGAGGGGAGAGGCTACACCTTC. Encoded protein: CSVEEGRGYTF.

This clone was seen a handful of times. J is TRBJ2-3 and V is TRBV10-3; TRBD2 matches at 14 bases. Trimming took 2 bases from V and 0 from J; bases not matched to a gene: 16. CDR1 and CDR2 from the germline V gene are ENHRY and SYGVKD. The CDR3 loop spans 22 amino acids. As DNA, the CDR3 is TGTGCCATCAGTGAGCCGCCCCCTGGGACTAGCGGGGGCCCCTCGAGCACAGATACGCAGTATTTT. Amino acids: CAISEPPPGTSGGPSSTDTQYF.

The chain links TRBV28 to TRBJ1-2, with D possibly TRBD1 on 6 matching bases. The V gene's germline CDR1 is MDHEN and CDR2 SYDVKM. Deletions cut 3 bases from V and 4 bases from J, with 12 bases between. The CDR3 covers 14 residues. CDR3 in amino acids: CASSFPTGTYGYTF. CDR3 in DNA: TGTGCCAGCAGTTTCCCTACAGGGACCTATGGCTACACCTTC.

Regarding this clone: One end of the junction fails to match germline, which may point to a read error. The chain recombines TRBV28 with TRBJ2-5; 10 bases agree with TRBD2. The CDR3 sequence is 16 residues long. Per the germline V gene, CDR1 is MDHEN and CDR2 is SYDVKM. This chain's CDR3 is CVSSSPGLAGVETQYF. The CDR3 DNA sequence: TGTGTCAGCAGTTCCCCCGGGCTAGCGGGAGTAGAGACCCAGTACTTC.

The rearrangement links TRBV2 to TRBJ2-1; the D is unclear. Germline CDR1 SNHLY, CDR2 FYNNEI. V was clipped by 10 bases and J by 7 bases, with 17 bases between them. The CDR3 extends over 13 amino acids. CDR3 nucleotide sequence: TGTGCCACCCAACGAGACACTTATAATGAGCAGTTCTTC. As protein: CATQRDTYNEQFF.

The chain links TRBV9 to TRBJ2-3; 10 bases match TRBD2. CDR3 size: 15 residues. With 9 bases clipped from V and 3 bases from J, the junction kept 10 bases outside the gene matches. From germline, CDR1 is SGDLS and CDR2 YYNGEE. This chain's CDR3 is CATSSGSVLTDTQYF. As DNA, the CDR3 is TGTGCCACCTCTAGCGGGAGCGTGTTGACAGATACGCAGTATTTT. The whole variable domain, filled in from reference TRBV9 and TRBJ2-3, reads DSGVTQTPKHLITATGQRVTLRCSPRSGDLSVYWYQQSLDQGLQFLIQYYNGEERAKGNILERFSAQQFPDLHSELNLSSLELGDSALYFCATSSGSVLTDTQYFGPGTRLTVL.

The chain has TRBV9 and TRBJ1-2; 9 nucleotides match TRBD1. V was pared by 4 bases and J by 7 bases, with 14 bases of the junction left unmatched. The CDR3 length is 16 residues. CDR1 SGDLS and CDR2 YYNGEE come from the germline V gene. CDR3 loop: CASSPDLDRDRVGYTF. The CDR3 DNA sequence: TGTGCCAGCAGCCCCGATCTCGACCGGGACAGGGTTGGCTACACCTTC.